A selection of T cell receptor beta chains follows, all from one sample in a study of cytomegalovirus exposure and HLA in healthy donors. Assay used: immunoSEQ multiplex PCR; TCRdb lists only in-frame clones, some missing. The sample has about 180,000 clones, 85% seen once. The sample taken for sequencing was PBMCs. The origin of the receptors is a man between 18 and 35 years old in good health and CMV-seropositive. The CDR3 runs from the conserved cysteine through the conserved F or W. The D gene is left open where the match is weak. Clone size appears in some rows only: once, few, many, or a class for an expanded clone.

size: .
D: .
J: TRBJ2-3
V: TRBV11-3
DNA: TGTGCCAGCAGCCAATACCAGGGTCTTGATACGCAGTATTTT
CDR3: CASSQYQGLDTQYF

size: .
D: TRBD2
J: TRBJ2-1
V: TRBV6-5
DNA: TGTGCCAGCAGTTACTCGGGACTAGCGGGATACAATGAGCAGTTCTTC
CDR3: CASSYSGLAGYNEQFF

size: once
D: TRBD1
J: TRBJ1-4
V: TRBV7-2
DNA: TGTGCCAGCAGCGCCGGACAGGGGGGATTCAAACTGTTTTTT
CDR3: CASSAGQGGFKLFF

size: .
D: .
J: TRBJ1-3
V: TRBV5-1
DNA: TGCGCCAGCAGCTTGGCCTTGGACAGCTCTGGAAACACCATATATTTT
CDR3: CASSLALDSSGNTIYF

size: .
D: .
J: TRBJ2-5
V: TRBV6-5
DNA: TGTGCCAGCACCCCGCGGGGTCAAGAGACCCAGTACTTC
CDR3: CASTPRGQETQYF

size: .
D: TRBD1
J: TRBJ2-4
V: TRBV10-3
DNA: TGTGCCATCGGGGAACAGGGGAAAAACATTCAGTACTTC
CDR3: CAIGEQGKNIQYF

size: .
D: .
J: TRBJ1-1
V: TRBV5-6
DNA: TGTGCCAGCAGCTTGGGGGGGACCCCCACAGGGATTGAAGCTTTCTTT
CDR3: CASSLGGTPTGIEAFF

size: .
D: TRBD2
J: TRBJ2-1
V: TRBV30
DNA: TGTGCCTGGACTAGCGGGAGGGCCGGCTCCTACAATGAGCAGTTCTTC
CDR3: CAWTSGRAGSYNEQFF

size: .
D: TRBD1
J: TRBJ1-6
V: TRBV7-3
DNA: TGTGCCAGCAGCCCGGACAGGGGTGGTAATTCACCCCTCCACTTT
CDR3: CASSPDRGGNSPLHF

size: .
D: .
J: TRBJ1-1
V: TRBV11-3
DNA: TGTGCCAGCAGCTTAACGGTGAACACTGAAGCTTTCTTT
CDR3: CASSLTVNTEAFF

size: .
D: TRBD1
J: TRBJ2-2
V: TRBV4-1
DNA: TGCGCCAGCAGCCCCGGTCGACAGGGGGCGCGGACCGGGGAGCTGTTTTTT
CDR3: CASSPGRQGARTGELFF

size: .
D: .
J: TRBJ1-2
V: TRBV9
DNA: TGTGCCAGCAGCGTAGGGACGGTAACAGGATATGGCTACACCTTC
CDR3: CASSVGTVTGYGYTF

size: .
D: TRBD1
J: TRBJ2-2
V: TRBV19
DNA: TGTGCCAGTGCGACAGGGCGCACCGGGGAGCTGTTTTTT
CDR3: CASATGRTGELFF

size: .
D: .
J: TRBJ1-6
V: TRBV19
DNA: TGTGCCAGTGGGTGGAGTTCACCCCTCCACTTT
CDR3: CASGWSSPLHF

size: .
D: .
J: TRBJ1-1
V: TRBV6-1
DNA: TGTGCCAGCAGTGAATATATTGAAGCTTTCTTT
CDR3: CASSEYIEAFF

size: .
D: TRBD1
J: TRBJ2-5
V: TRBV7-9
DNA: TGTGCCAGCAGCTACGACAGGGTTCAAGAGACCCAGTACTTC
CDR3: CASSYDRVQETQYF

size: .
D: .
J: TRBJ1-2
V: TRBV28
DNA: TGTGCCAGCAGGAAGATCACCGGGACATACTTC
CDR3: CASRKITGTYF

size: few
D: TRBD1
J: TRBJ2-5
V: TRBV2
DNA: TGTGCCAGCAGTGAGGAGGGGACAGGGGTCGAGACCCAGTACTTC
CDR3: CASSEEGTGVETQYF

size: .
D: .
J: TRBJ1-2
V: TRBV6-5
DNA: TGTGCCAGCAGTTACTCAGGGCAGGCGGGGGGCTACACCTTC
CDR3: CASSYSGQAGGYTF

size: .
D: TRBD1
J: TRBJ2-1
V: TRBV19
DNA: TGTGCCAGTAGTATTCAGGGGGCAAGCGATGAGCAGTTCTTC
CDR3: CASSIQGASDEQFF

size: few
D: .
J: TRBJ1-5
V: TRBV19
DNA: TGTGCCAGTAGCTGGGGACTCTATAGCAATCAGCCCCAGCATTTT
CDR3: CASSWGLYSNQPQHF

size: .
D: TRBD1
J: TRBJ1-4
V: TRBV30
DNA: TGTGCCTGCCGGCCTCAGGGGGGCTTAGGAAATAGGAATGAAAAACTGTTTTTT
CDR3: CACRPQGGLGNRNEKLFF

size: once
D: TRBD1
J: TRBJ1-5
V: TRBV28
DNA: TGTGCCAGCAGCCCTCCCGGGACAGGGGGCGATCCCCTAAGGCGCAATCAGCCCCAGCATTTT
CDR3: CASSPPGTGGDPLRRNQPQHF

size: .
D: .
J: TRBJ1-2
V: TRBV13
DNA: TGTGCCAGCAGCCTCGACCGGGACAATAACTATGGCTACACCTTC
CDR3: CASSLDRDNNYGYTF

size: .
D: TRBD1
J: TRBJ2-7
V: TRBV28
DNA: TGTGCCAGCAGACCGGGGACAGGGGGAGGCTACGAGCAGTACTTC
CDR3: CASRPGTGGGYEQYF

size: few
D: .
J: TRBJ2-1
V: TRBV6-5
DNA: TGTGCCAGCAGTTACTCGAGTTCAGGGATCAATGAGCAGTTCTTC
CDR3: CASSYSSSGINEQFF

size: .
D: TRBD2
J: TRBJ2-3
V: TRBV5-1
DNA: TGCGCCAGCCATGAACATAGCGGGGGGGCAACAGATACGCAGTATTTT
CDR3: CASHEHSGGATDTQYF

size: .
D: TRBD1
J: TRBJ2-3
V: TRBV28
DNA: TGTGCCAGCAGTGAAGCTCCCACCCGGGACAGACGGGATACGCAGTATTTT
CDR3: CASSEAPTRDRRDTQYF

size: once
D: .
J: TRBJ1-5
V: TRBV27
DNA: TGTGCCAGCAGTGCTACAGGGTACGATCAGCCCCAGCATTTT
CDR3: CASSATGYDQPQHF

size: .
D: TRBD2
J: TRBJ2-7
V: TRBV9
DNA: TGTGCCAGCAGCCCGGCGAGGGTAGCGGGAGGGAAAGAGCAGTACTTC
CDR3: CASSPARVAGGKEQYF

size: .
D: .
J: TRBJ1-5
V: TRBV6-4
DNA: TGTGCCAGCAGTGCGGAGGGTTCCCAGCCCCAGCATTTT
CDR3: CASSAEGSQPQHF

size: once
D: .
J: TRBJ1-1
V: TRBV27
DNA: TGTGCCAGCAGTTTTGGGGAACGGGGGACCACTGAAGCTTTCTTT
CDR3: CASSFGERGTTEAFF

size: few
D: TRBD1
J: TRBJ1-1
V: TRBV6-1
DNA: TGTGCCAGCAGTGAACCACAGGGGGACACTGAAGCTTTCTTT
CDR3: CASSEPQGDTEAFF

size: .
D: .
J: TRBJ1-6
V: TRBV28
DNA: TGTGCCAGCAGTACAGGGTTGGGTCATAATTCACCCCTCCACTTT
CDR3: CASSTGLGHNSPLHF

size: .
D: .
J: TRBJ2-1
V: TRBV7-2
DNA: TGTGCCAGCAGCACCGGGACTGGCGAGCAGTTCTTC
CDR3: CASSTGTGEQFF

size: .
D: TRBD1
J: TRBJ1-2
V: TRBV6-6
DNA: TGTGCCACCCGCTCCCGGGACAGGGACTATGGCTACACCTTC
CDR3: CATRSRDRDYGYTF

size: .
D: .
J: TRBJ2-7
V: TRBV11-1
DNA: TGTGCCAGCATACTGGAGGGTGTCTCCTACGAGCAGTACTTC
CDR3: CASILEGVSYEQYF

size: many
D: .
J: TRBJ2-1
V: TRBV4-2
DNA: TGTGCCAGCAGCCAAGAGGAGAACCCCTACAATGAGCAGTTCTTC
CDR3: CASSQEENPYNEQFF

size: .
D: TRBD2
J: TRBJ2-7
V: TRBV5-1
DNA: TGCGCCAGCAGCTTGGATAGCGGGAGGTTCCAGGGCTACGAGCAGTACTTC
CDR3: CASSLDSGRFQGYEQYF

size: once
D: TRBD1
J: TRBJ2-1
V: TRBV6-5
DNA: TGTGCCAGCAGTTACATGGGACAGGGGGGAGATGAGCAGTTCTTC
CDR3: CASSYMGQGGDEQFF

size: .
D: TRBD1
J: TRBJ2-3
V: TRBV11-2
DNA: TGTGCCAGCAGCTCAACGGGACAGGGGGCGTCAGATACGCAGTATTTT
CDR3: CASSSTGQGASDTQYF

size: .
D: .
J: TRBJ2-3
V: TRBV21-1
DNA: TGTGCCAGCAGCAAAGAGGCAACTAGCAGCGGATCAGATACGCAGTATTTT
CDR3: CASSKEATSSGSDTQYF

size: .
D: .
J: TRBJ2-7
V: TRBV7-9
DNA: TGTGCCAGCAGCTTATCTGCCTACGAGCAGTACTTC
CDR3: CASSLSAYEQYF

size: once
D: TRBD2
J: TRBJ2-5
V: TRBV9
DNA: TGTGCCAGCAGCGTAAGCGGGGAGGAGGGTGAGACCCAGTACTTC
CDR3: CASSVSGEEGETQYF

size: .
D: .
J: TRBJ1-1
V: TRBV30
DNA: TGTGCCTGGAGTGCCCGTGAGGACTTTGACACTGAAGCTTTCTTT
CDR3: CAWSAREDFDTEAFF